This T cell receptor beta chain was sequenced for a study of blood T cells in healthy people across ages. Alongside a J-beta primer mix, a sample-barcoded 5' primer served in a second PCR lasting about 7 to 11 cycles. MiXCR, applied by TCRdb to the 5' RACE reads, yields one record per CDR3 protein. The table shows about a million distinct CDR3 sequences, with about 51% occurring only once. Study conclusions and caveats: A roughly linear fall in TCR beta diversity per million T cells was seen with increasing age.

Trimming removed 3 bases at V and 5 bases at J, with 5 bases between. This CDR3 contains 12 residues. Comments on this clonotype: Its target is unknown.

Sequencing used blood. The rearrangement uses TRBV12-3 or TRBV12-4 and TRBJ2-1, with D unclear. The TCR originated in a woman between 55 and 75 years old in good health. In DNA, the CDR3 is TGTGCCAGCAGTTTGTTGGACAATGAGCAGTTCTTC. This codes for CASSLLDNEQFF.